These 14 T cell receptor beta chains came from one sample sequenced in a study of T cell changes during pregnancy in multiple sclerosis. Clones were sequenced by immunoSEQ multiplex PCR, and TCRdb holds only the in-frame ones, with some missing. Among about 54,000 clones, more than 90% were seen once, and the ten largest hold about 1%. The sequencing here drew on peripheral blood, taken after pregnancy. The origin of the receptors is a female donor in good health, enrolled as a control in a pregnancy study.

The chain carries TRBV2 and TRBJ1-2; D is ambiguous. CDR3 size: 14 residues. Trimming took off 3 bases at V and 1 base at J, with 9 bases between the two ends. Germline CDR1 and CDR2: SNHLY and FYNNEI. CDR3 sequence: CASSEWQDNYGYTF. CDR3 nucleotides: TGTGCCAGCAGTGAGTGGCAGGATAACTATGGCTACACCTTC. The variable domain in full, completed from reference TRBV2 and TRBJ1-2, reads EPEVTQTPSHQVTQMGQEVILRCVPISNHLYFYWYRQILGQKVEFLVSFYNNEISEKSEIFDDQFSVERPDGSNFTLKIRSTKLEDSAMYFCASSEWQDNYGYTFGSGTRLTVV.

The CDR3 loop reads CASSLEGSRVYF. Here the CDR3 DNA reads TGTGCCAGCAGCTTAGAGGGTAGCCGCGTCTACTTC. The V gene is TRBV11-3, the J gene TRBJ2-7; D is ambiguous. Deletions cut 0 bases from V and 13 bases from J, with 13 bases between. Germline V gene data show CDR1 as SGHNT and CDR2 as YENEEA. This CDR3 comprises 12 residues.

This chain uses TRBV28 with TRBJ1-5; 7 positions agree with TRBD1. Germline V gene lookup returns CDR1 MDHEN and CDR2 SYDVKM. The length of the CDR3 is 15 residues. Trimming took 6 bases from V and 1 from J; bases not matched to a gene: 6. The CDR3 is CASSPAGGSNQPQHF. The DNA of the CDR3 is TGTGCCAGCAGCCCCGCAGGGGGGAGCAATCAGCCCCAGCATTTT.

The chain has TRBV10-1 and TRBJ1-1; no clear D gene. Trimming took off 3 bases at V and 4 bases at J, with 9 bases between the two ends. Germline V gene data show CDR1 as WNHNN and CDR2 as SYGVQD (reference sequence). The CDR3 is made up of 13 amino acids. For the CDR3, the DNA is TGCGCCAGCAGTGAATCAAGGAGCACTGAAGCTTTCTTT. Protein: CASSESRSTEAFF.

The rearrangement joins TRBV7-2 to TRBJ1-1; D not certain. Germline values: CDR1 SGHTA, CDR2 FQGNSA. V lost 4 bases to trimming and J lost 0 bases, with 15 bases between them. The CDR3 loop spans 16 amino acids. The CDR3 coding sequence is TGTGCCAGCAGCTCTCGCAGGTCCTCCCTGAACACTGAAGCTTTCTTT. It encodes CASSSRRSSLNTEAFF. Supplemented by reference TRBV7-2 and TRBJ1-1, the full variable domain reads GAGVSQSPSNKVTEKGKDVELRCDPISGHTALYWYRQSLGQGLEFLIYFQGNSAPDKSGLPSDRFSAERTGGSVSTLTIQRTQQEDSAVYLCASSSRRSSLNTEAFFGQGTRLTVV.

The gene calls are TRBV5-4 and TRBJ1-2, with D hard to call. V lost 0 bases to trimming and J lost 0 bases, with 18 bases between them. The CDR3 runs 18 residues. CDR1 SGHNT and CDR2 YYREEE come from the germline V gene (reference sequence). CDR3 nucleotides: TGTGCCAGCAGCTTGGTTAAGTTATCTACCTTCCCTAACTATGGCTACACCTTC. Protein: CASSLVKLSTFPNYGYTF.

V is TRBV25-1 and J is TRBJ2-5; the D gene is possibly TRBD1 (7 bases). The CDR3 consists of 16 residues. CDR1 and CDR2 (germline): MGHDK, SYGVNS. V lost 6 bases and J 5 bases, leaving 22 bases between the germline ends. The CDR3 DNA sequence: TGTGCCAGCAGCCTATTATGGGGGGACAGTGGGGAGACCCAGTACTTC. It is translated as CASSLLWGDSGETQYF.

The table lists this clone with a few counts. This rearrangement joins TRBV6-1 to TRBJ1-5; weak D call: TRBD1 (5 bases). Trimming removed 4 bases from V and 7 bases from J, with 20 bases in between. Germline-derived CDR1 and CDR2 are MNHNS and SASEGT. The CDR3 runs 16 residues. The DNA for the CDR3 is TGTGCCAGCAGTGCCGAAGCGGGCAGGGTGGGGCAGCCCCAGCATTTT. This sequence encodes CASSAEAGRVGQPQHF.

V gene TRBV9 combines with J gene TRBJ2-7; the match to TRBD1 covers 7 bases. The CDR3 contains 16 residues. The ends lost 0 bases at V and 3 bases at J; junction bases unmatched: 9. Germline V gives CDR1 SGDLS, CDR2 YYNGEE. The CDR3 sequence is CASSVATGELGYEQYF. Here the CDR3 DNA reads TGTGCCAGCAGCGTAGCTACAGGGGAGCTTGGCTACGAGCAGTACTTC.

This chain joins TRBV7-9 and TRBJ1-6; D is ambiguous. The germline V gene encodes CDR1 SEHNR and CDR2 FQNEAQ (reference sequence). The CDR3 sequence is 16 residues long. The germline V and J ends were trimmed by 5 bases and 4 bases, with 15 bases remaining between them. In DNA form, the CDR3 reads TGTGCCAGCAGCGATAACAGAGATACTTATAATTCACCCCTCCACTTT. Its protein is CASSDNRDTYNSPLHF.

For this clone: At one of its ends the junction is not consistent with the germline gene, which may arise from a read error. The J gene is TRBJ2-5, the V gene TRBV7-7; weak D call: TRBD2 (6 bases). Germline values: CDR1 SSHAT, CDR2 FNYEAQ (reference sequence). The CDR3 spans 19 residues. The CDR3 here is CASSVVAGGRSLRLETQYF. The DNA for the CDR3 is TGTGCTAGCAGCGTAGTAGCTGGAGGGAGGTCCCTCAGGCTAGAGACCCAGTACTTC.

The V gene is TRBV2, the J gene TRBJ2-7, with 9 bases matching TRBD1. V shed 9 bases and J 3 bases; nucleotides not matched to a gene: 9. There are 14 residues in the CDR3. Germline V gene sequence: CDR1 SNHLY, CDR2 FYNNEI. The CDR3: CASLRTGDLYEQYF. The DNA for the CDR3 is TGTGCCAGTCTTCGGACAGGGGACCTCTACGAGCAGTACTTC. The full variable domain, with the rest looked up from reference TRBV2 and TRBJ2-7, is EPEVTQTPSHQVTQMGQEVILRCVPISNHLYFYWYRQILGQKVEFLVSFYNNEISEKSEIFDDQFSVERPDGSNFTLKIRSTKLEDSAMYFCASLRTGDLYEQYFGPGTRLTVT.

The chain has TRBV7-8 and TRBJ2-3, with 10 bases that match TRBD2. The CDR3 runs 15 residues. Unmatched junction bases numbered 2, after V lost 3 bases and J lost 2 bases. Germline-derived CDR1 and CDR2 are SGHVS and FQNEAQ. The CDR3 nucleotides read TGTGCCAGCAGCTTGGGACTAGCGATCACAGATACGCAGTATTTT. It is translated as CASSLGLAITDTQYF.

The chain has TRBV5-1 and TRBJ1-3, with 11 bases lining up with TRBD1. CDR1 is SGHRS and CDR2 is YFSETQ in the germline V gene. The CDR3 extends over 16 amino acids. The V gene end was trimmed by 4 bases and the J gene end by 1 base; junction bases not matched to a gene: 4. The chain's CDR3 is CASSPGQGVSGNTIYF. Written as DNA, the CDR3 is TGCGCCAGCAGCCCGGGACAGGGGGTATCTGGAAACACCATATATTTT.